This T cell receptor beta chain was sequenced during a study of T cell responses to AZD1222 COVID-19 vaccine. Study-level findings and limits: No day 14 peak samples; only post-peak repertoires were characterized. At baseline, seropositivity was found in only a handful of AZD1222 recipients.

CDR3 size: 16 residues. V shed 3 bases, J shed 2 bases, and the junction held 4 bases outside the gene matches. In germline, CDR1 is MNHNS, CDR2 SASEGT. Worth noting for this clone: No antigen is known for it.

The protocol was immunoSEQ multiplex PCR, while the TCRdb copy is restricted to in-frame clones and leaves out a portion. The data hold 180,000 or so clones, with over 85% observed a single time. This receptor was obtained from an adult who received the MenACWY meningococcal vaccine as a control. The source material was peripheral blood, sampled 28 days after the second dose of the MenACWY control vaccine. The chain carries TRBV6-1 and TRBJ1-3, with TRBD1 matching 10 bases. The DNA for the CDR3 is TGTGCCAGCAGTGAGGGACAGGGGTCTGCTGGAAACACCATATATTTT. Residues: CASSEGQGSAGNTIYF.